The sequence of this T cell receptor (beta chain) was determined in a study of regulatory T cells in long-lasting Graves disease. Indicated time point: newly diagnosed GD, antithyroid drugs for less than 3 months. Preparation of the TCR library used RNA extracted from PBMCs. This clonotype has a count of ten or more. TCR beta libraries were built with iRepertoire HTBI primers and Arm-PCR of CDR3 regions. TCRdb re-analysed the multiplex PCR reads in MiXCR, keeping a single row per CDR3 protein. The profile shows more than 300,000 distinct CDR3 sequences, 12% of them singletons. Germline values: CDR1 SGHTA, CDR2 FQGTGA. The junction had 7 bases not matched to a gene; V was cut back by 4 bases and J by 0 bases. CDR3 size: 17 residues. This sample also belongs to another study, concerning T cells in Graves' hyperthyroidism and ophthalmopathy. As that study records: Most thyroid clonotypes with frequency above 0.001 were detected in blood.

The starting material was peripheral blood mononuclear cells (PBMCs), obtained at new diagnosis, from a patient treated with antithyroid drugs. The V and J genes are TRBV7-3 and TRBJ2-3; 10 bases are a match to TRBD2. The sequence was collected from a woman under 30 with Graves disease. CDR3 sequence reads: CASSSHGLAASTDTQYF. The DNA for the CDR3 is TGTGCCAGCAGCTCACACGGACTAGCGGCGAGCACAGATACGCAGTATTTT.